This is a list of T cell receptor beta chains from one sample in a study of early T cells in non-severe SARS-CoV-2 infection. MiXCR was run by TCRdb on the 5' RACE reads, yielding one entry per CDR3 protein. The sample consists of fewer than 80,000 distinct CDR3 sequences, 10% to 15% of them appearing once. Input material: whole blood. The receptors come from an adult who was a healthcare worker with PCR-confirmed SARS-CoV-2 infection or an uninfected control (not recorded which). The CDR3 runs from the conserved cysteine through the conserved F or W. Each record gives: clone size, V gene, D gene, J gene, CDR3 protein, CDR3 DNA. The D gene is left open where the match is weak. Not all rows give a size; the values are once, few, many and, for expanded clones, a class.

clone size: -
V gene: TRBV12-3/TRBV12-4
D gene: -
J gene: TRBJ2-4
CDR3 protein: CASSLSGTPAVQYF
CDR3 DNA: TGTGCCAGCAGCCTATCCGGGACCCCAGCAGTTCAGTACTTC

clone size: -
V gene: TRBV7-8
D gene: -
J gene: TRBJ2-6
CDR3 protein: CASSSGWGTRAGANVLTF
CDR3 DNA: TGTGCCAGCAGCTCGGGGTGGGGGACTCGGGCTGGGGCCAACGTCCTGACTTTC

clone size: many
V gene: TRBV28
D gene: -
J gene: TRBJ2-5
CDR3 protein: CASSLGDTGALETQYF
CDR3 DNA: TGTGCCAGCAGTTTAGGCGACACCGGGGCCCTAGAGACCCAGTACTTC

clone size: many
V gene: TRBV7-9
D gene: TRBD2
J gene: TRBJ2-1
CDR3 protein: CASSPRGVAGYNEQFF
CDR3 DNA: TGTGCCAGCAGCCCACGGGGGGTAGCGGGGTACAATGAGCAGTTCTTC

clone size: -
V gene: TRBV4-2
D gene: TRBD2
J gene: TRBJ2-3
CDR3 protein: CVSSQGLADRGRDTQYF
CDR3 DNA: TGTGTCAGCAGCCAAGGACTAGCGGACCGCGGGAGAGATACGCAGTATTTT

clone size: many
V gene: TRBV3-1
D gene: -
J gene: TRBJ2-7
CDR3 protein: CASSQGDYEQYF
CDR3 DNA: TGTGCCAGCAGCCAAGGGGACTACGAGCAGTACTTC

clone size: -
V gene: TRBV28
D gene: -
J gene: TRBJ2-7
CDR3 protein: CASSSSNYLYEQYF
CDR3 DNA: TGTGCCAGCAGTTCGAGTAACTATCTCTACGAGCAGTACTTC

clone size: -
V gene: TRBV7-9
D gene: -
J gene: TRBJ1-2
CDR3 protein: CASSLKADLDYTF
CDR3 DNA: TGTGCCAGCAGCTTAAAGGCCGACTTAGACTACACCTTC

clone size: many
V gene: TRBV7-6
D gene: -
J gene: TRBJ1-3
CDR3 protein: CASSQDLSGNTIYF
CDR3 DNA: TGTGCCAGCAGCCAGGACCTCTCTGGAAACACCATATATTTT

clone size: -
V gene: TRBV29-1
D gene: -
J gene: TRBJ1-1
CDR3 protein: CSVATGSRDTEAFF
CDR3 DNA: TGCAGCGTCGCCACAGGGTCCCGGGACACTGAAGCTTTCTTT

clone size: few
V gene: TRBV30
D gene: TRBD1
J gene: TRBJ2-2
CDR3 protein: CAWSQQLGGWTELFF
CDR3 DNA: TGTGCCTGGAGTCAACAATTAGGGGGCTGGACGGAGCTGTTTTTT

clone size: many
V gene: TRBV5-1
D gene: TRBD1
J gene: TRBJ1-2
CDR3 protein: CASSLGGTGANYGYTF
CDR3 DNA: TGCGCCAGCAGCTTGGGCGGGACAGGGGCGAACTATGGCTACACCTTC

clone size: -
V gene: TRBV28
D gene: TRBD2
J gene: TRBJ2-7
CDR3 protein: CASVIAGGPREQYF
CDR3 DNA: TGTGCCAGCGTTATAGCGGGAGGGCCCCGCGAGCAGTACTTC

clone size: few
V gene: TRBV14
D gene: TRBD2
J gene: TRBJ2-1
CDR3 protein: CASSPSSGNDNEQFF
CDR3 DNA: TGTGCCAGCAGCCCGTCTAGCGGGAATGACAATGAGCAGTTCTTC

clone size: many
V gene: TRBV6-5
D gene: -
J gene: TRBJ2-1
CDR3 protein: CASSYGPRSYNEQFF
CDR3 DNA: TGTGCCAGCAGTTACGGTCCCCGCTCCTACAATGAGCAGTTCTTC

clone size: few
V gene: TRBV7-2
D gene: -
J gene: TRBJ2-2
CDR3 protein: CASSLVGRGHAISNTGELFF
CDR3 DNA: TGTGCCAGCAGCTTAGTGGGCCGGGGCCATGCCATCTCCAACACCGGGGAGCTGTTTTTT

clone size: few
V gene: TRBV2
D gene: TRBD2
J gene: TRBJ2-7
CDR3 protein: CASSPSGRNSYEQYF
CDR3 DNA: TGTGCCAGCAGCCCTAGCGGGAGGAACTCCTACGAGCAGTACTTC

clone size: many
V gene: TRBV3-1
D gene: -
J gene: TRBJ1-2
CDR3 protein: CASTHGGQSYGYTF
CDR3 DNA: TGTGCCAGCACCCACGGGGGGCAGAGTTATGGCTACACCTTC

clone size: -
V gene: TRBV30
D gene: -
J gene: TRBJ1-1
CDR3 protein: CAWSVMRGTEAFF
CDR3 DNA: TGTGCCTGGAGTGTAATGCGCGGCACTGAAGCTTTCTTT

clone size: few
V gene: TRBV29-1
D gene: -
J gene: TRBJ2-1
CDR3 protein: CSAADGYNEQFF
CDR3 DNA: TGCAGCGCTGCGGACGGATACAATGAGCAGTTCTTC

clone size: -
V gene: TRBV28
D gene: TRBD1
J gene: TRBJ2-2
CDR3 protein: CASSLERTGLTGELFF
CDR3 DNA: TGTGCCAGCAGTTTAGAGAGGACAGGGCTCACCGGGGAGCTGTTTTTT

clone size: many
V gene: TRBV29-1
D gene: -
J gene: TRBJ2-3
CDR3 protein: CSWNRGVTDTQYF
CDR3 DNA: TGCAGCTGGAATCGGGGTGTGACAGATACGCAGTATTTT

clone size: many
V gene: TRBV7-9
D gene: TRBD1
J gene: TRBJ2-1
CDR3 protein: CASSSPGDRAYNEQFF
CDR3 DNA: TGTGCCAGCAGCTCACCTGGGGACAGGGCTTACAATGAGCAGTTCTTC

clone size: -
V gene: TRBV28
D gene: -
J gene: TRBJ1-2
CDR3 protein: CASSPPDVAWYGYTF
CDR3 DNA: TGTGCCAGCAGTCCCCCTGATGTAGCTTGGTATGGCTACACCTTC

clone size: many
V gene: TRBV7-8
D gene: -
J gene: TRBJ1-2
CDR3 protein: CASSPYRVISNYGYTF
CDR3 DNA: TGTGCCAGCAGCCCATACAGGGTCATATCTAACTATGGCTACACCTTC

clone size: many
V gene: TRBV27
D gene: -
J gene: TRBJ1-2
CDR3 protein: CASSLRENYGYTF
CDR3 DNA: TGTGCCAGCAGTTTAAGGGAAAACTATGGCTACACCTTC

clone size: -
V gene: TRBV20-1
D gene: -
J gene: TRBJ1-6
CDR3 protein: CSARDSNSYNSPLHF
CDR3 DNA: TGCAGTGCTAGGGACAGCAACTCCTATAATTCACCCCTCCACTTT

clone size: many
V gene: TRBV5-4
D gene: -
J gene: TRBJ2-5
CDR3 protein: CASRSPNPSETQYF
CDR3 DNA: TGTGCCAGCAGAAGCCCCAATCCGTCGGAGACCCAGTACTTC

clone size: few
V gene: TRBV5-1
D gene: TRBD1
J gene: TRBJ2-3
CDR3 protein: CASSLETGGLNTQYF
CDR3 DNA: TGCGCCAGCAGCTTGGAAACAGGGGGCTTGAATACGCAGTATTTT

clone size: few
V gene: TRBV20-1
D gene: TRBD2
J gene: TRBJ2-1
CDR3 protein: CSAIHSGTSLNEQFF
CDR3 DNA: TGCAGTGCCATCCATTCGGGGACTAGCCTTAATGAGCAGTTCTTC

clone size: few
V gene: TRBV30
D gene: -
J gene: TRBJ2-7
CDR3 protein: CAWSVGLATYEQYF
CDR3 DNA: TGTGCCTGGAGTGTAGGGCTAGCTACCTACGAGCAGTACTTC